This entry is about one T cell receptor beta chain. Its target is not known. The data were taken from a study of identical twins. Study-wide results and caveats: Analyses based on zero insertions could be partly confounded by invariant MAIT and iNKT cells. High-abundance cord blood beta clonotypes had fewer insertions; memory repertoires showed none. Within beta out-of-frame sequences, the excess sharing observed between twins was weaker.

Germline CDR1 is DFQATT and CDR2 is SNEGSKA (reference sequence). This CDR3 spans 16 amino acids. J lost 3 bases, V lost 0 bases, and 4 bases had no gene match. One entry per CDR3 protein, called by TCRdb with MiXCR from the 5' RACE reads. The sample carries fewer than 500,000 distinct CDR3 sequences, approximately 25% recorded once. Separately, the same data were catalogued under a study of T cells expressing NK-cell markers. As reported in that work: The TCR beta repertoires originated in sorted CD3+CD56+NKG2C+, CD3+CD56+NKG2C- and CD3+CD56-NKG2C+ T cells.

The chain couples TRBV20-1 to TRBJ2-2; TRBD2 matches at 10 bases. The sequenced sample was CD4+ T cells sorted from blood. The receptor was derived from a young woman in good health. The CDR3 DNA follows: TGCAGTGCTAGAGAACTAGCGGGGTCATACACCGGGGAGCTGTTTTTT. The encoded protein is CSARELAGSYTGELFF.